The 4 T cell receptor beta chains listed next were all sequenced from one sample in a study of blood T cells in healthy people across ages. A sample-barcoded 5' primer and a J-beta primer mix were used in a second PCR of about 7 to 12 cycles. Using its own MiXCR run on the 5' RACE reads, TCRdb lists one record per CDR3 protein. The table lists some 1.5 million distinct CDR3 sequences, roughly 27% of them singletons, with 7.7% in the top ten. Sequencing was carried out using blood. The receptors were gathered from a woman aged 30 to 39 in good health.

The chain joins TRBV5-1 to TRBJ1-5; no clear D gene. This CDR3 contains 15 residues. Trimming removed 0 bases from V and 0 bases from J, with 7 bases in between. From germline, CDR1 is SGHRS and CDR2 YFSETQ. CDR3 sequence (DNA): TGCGCCAGCAGCTTGGATCTTAATAGCAATCAGCCCCAGCATTTT. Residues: CASSLDLNSNQPQHF.

CDR3 protein: CSVVGTGDYGYTF. Written as DNA, the CDR3 is TGCAGCGTCGTGGGAACAGGGGACTATGGCTACACCTTC. J is TRBJ1-2 and V is TRBV29-1; 7 bases align to TRBD1. From germline, CDR1 is SQVTM and CDR2 ANQGSEA. V shed 6 bases, J shed 3 bases, and the junction held 7 bases outside the gene matches. The CDR3 sequence is 13 residues long.

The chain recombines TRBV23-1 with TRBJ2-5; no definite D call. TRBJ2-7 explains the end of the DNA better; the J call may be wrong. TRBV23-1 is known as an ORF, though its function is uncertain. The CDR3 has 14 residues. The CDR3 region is CASSQRRRASEQYF. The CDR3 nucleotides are TGCGCCAGCAGTCAAAGGAGACGGGCCTCCGAGCAGTACTTC.

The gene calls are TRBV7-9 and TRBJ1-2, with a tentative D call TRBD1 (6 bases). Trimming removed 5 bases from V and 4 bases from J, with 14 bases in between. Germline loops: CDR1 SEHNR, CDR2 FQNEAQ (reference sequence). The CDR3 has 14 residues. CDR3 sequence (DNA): TGTGCCAGCAGCCAAATGACAGGAACCTATGGCTACACCTTC. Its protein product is CASSQMTGTYGYTF.